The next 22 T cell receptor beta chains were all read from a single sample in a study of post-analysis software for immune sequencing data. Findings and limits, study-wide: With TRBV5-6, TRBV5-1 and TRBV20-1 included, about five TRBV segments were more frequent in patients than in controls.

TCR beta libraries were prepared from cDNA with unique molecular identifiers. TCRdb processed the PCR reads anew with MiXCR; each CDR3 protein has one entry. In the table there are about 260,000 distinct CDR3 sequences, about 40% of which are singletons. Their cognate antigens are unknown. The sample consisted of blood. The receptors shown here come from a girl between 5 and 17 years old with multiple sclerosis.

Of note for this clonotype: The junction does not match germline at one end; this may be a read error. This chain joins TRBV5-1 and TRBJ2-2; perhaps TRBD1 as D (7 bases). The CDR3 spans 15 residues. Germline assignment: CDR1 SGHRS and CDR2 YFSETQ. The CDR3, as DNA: TGCGCCAGCAACTTGGAGGGGGCCGGCACCGGGGAGCTGTTTTTT. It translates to CASNLEGAGTGELFF.

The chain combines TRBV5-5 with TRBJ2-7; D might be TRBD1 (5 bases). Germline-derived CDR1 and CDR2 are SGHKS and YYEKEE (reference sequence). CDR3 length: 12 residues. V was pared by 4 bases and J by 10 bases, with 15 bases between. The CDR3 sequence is CASSRVQGPQYF. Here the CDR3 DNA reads TGTGCCAGCAGCCGAGTTCAGGGTCCCCAGTACTTC.

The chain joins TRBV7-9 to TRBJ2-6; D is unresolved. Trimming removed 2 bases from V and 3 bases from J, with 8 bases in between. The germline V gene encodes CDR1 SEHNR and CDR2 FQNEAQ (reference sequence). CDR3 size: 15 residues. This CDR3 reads CASSLPLGGANVLTF. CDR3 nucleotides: TGTGCCAGCAGCTTACCCCTTGGTGGGGCCAACGTCCTGACTTTC.

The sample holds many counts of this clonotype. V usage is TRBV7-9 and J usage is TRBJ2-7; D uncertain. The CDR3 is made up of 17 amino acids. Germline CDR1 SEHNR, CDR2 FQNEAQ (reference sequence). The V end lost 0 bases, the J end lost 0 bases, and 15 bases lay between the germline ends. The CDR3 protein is CASSLARSGSYSYEQYF. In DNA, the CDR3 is TGTGCCAGCAGCTTAGCCCGATCGGGTAGTTACTCCTACGAGCAGTACTTC.

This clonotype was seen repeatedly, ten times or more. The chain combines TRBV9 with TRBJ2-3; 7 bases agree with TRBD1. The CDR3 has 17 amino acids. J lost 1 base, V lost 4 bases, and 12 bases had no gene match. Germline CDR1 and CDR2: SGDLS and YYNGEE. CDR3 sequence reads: CASSPEQTGVGTDTQYF. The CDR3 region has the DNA TGTGCCAGCAGCCCCGAACAAACAGGGGTAGGCACAGATACGCAGTATTTT.

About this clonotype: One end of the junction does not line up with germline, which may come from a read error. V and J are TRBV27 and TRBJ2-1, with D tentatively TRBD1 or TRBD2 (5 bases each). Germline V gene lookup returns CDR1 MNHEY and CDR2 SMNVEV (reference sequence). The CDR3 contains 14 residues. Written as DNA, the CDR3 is TGTGCCAGCAGTTTATCAGGGACCTACAATGAGCAGGTCTTC. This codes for CASSLSGTYNEQVF.

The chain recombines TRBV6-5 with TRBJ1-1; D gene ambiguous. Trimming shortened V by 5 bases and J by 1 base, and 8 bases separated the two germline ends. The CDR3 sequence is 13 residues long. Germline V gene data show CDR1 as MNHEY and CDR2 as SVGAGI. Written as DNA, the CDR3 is TGTGCCAGCAGTACCGACCCGAACACTGAAGCTTTCTTT. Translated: CASSTDPNTEAFF.

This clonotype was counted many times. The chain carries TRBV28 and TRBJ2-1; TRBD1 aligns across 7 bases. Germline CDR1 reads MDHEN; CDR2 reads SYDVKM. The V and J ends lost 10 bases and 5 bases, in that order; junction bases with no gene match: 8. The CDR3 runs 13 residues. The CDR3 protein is CAIQTGRDNEQFF. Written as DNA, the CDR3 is TGTGCCATTCAGACAGGGCGGGACAATGAGCAGTTCTTC.

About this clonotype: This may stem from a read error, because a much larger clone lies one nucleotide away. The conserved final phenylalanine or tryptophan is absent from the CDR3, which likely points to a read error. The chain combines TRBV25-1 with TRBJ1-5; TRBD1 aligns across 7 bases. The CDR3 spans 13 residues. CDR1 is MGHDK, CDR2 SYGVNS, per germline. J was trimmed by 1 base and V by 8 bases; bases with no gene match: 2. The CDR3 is CASGGQSNQPQHL. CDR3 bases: TGTGCCAGCGGGGGACAGAGCAATCAGCCCCAGCATTTA.

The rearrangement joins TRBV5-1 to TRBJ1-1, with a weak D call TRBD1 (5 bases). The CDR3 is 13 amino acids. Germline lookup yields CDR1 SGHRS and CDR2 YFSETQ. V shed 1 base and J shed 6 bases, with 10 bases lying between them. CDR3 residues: CASSLSGFAEAFF. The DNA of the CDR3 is TGCGCCAGCAGCTTGTCAGGGTTCGCTGAAGCTTTCTTT.

The CDR3 DNA reads TGTGCCACCAGCAGAAAGGGACAGATCAATGAAAAACTGTTTTTT. It yields the protein CATSRKGQINEKLFF. The chain employs TRBV15 and TRBJ1-4; 7 bases match TRBD1. Germline-derived CDR1 and CDR2 are LNHNV and YYDKDF (reference sequence). V shed 2 bases, J shed 5 bases, and the junction held 5 bases outside the gene matches. There are 15 residues in the CDR3.

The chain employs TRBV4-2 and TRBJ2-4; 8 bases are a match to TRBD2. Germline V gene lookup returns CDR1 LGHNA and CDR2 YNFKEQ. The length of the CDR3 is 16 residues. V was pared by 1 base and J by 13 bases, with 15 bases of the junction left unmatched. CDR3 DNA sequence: TGTGCCAGCAGCCAAGGGTCAGCGGGAGTTTGGAATGAGCAGTACTTC. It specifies CASSQGSAGVWNEQYF.

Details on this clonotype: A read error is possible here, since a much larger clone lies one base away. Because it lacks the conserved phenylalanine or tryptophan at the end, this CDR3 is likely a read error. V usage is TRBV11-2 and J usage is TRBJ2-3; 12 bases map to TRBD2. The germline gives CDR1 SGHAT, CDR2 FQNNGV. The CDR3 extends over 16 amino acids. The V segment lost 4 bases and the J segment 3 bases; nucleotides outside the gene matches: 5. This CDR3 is CASSSVTSGGTDTQYC. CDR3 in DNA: TGTGCCAGCAGCTCTGTCACTAGCGGGGGGACAGATACGCAGTATTGT.

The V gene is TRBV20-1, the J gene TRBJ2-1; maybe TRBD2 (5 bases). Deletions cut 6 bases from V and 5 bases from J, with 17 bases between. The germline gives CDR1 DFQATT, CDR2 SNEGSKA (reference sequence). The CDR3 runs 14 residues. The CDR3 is CSAVFRAGHNEQFF. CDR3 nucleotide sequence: TGCAGTGCGGTATTTCGGGCGGGCCACAATGAGCAGTTCTTC.

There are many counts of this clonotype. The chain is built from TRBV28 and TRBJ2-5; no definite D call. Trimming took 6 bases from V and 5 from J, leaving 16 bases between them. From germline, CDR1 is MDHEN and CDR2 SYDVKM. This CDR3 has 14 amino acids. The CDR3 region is CASRTAQRPETQYF. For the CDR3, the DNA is TGTGCCAGCAGGACCGCCCAGCGCCCGGAGACCCAGTACTTC. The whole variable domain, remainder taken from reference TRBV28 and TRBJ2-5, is DVKVTQSSRYLVKRTGEKVFLECVQDMDHENMFWYRQDPGLGLRLIYFSYDVKMKEKGDIPEGYSVSREKKERFSLILESASTNQTSMYLCASRTAQRPETQYFGPGTRLLVL.

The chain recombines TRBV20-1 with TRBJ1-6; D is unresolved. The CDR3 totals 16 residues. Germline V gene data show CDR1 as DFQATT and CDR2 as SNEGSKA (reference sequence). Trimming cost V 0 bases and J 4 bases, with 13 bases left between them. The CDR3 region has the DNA TGCAGTGCTAGAGATCTAGGAGGGAAATATAATTCACCCCTCCACTTT. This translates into CSARDLGGKYNSPLHF.

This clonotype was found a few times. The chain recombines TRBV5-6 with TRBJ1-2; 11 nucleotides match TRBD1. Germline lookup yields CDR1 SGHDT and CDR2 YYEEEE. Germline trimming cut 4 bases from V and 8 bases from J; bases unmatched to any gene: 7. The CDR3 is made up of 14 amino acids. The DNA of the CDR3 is TGTGCCAGCAGCCCGGGGACAGGGGGTATAGGCTACACCTTC. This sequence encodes CASSPGTGGIGYTF.

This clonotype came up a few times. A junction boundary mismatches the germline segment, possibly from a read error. CDR3 amino acids: CASGLSQGVYNERFF. In nucleotides, the CDR3 is TGTGCTAGTGGTTTGTCGCAGGGGGTTTACAATGAGCGGTTCTTC. The genes are TRBV12-5 and TRBJ2-1, with 7 bases matching TRBD1. Germline CDR1 is LGHNT and CDR2 is FRNRAP. The CDR3 consists of 15 residues.

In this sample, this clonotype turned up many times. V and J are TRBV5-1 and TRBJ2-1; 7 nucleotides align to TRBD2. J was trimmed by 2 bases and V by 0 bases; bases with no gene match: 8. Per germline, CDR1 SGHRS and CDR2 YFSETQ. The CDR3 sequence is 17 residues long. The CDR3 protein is CASSLAPAGEPYNEQFF. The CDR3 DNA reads TGCGCCAGCAGCTTGGCCCCCGCGGGGGAGCCCTACAATGAGCAGTTCTTC.

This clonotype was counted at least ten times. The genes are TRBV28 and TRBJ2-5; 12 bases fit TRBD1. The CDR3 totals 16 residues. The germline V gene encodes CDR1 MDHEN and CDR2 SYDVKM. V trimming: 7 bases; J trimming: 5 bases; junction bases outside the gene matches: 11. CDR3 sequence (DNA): TGTGCCAGCACCCCTTCCGGGACAGGGGGCCGGGAGACCCAGTACTTC. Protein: CASTPSGTGGRETQYF.

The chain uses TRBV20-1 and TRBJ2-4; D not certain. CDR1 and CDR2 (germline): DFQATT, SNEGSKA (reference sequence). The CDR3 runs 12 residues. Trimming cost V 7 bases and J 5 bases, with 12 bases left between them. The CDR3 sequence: CSGPHDQNIQYF. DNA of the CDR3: TGCAGTGGCCCCCACGACCAAAACATTCAGTACTTC.

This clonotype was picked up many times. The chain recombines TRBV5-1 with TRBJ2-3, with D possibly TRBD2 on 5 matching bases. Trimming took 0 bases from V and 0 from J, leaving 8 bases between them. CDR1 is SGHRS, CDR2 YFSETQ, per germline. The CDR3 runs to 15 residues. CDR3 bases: TGCGCCAGCAGCTTGGATAGCGCGAGCACAGATACGCAGTATTTT. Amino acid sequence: CASSLDSASTDTQYF.